This T cell receptor (beta chain) was captured by sequencing in a study of blood T cells in healthy people across ages. Study in general: For every two T cells, template switching captured about one barcoded beta molecule.

This clonotype appeared a few times. Its target is unknown. General observations from the study: With age, beta diversity per million T cells declined roughly linearly, significantly by 40 to 50.

Per germline, CDR1 MRHNA and CDR2 SNTAGT. The CDR3 has 11 amino acids. Trimming took off 2 bases at V and 5 bases at J, with 3 bases between the two ends. Primed by a sample-barcoded 5' primer and a J-beta primer mix, a second PCR proceeded for roughly 6 to 12 cycles. The template-switch adaptor was a 5' adaptor with 12 random nucleotides. It tagged each cDNA molecule. TCRdb recomputed calls from the 5' RACE reads with MiXCR, one row per CDR3 protein. The table has 650,000 to 800,000 distinct CDR3 sequences, around 45% seen once; the top ten hold 15% to 25%. This sequence joins TRBV6-4 and TRBJ1-2; D unresolved. The sequenced sample consisted of blood. This receptor was identified in a man between 60 and 75 years old in good health. CDR3 nucleotides: TGTGCCAGCAGTGACATATATGGCTACACCTTC. Translating it yields CASSDIYGYTF.